Sequencing of this T cell receptor (beta chain) was carried out in a study of T-cell memory formation after mild COVID-19. This CDR3 comprises 13 residues. Germline CDR1 reads SGHTA; CDR2 reads FQGTGA. The V and J ends lost 0 bases and 3 bases respectively, with 5 bases between them. TCR alpha and TCR beta cDNA libraries carrying sample barcodes and UMIs were produced by 5'RACE using constant-segment primers. TCRdb re-called the 5' RACE reads with MiXCR, one entry per CDR3 protein. The table includes about 290,000 distinct CDR3 sequences, 15% detected once. This clonotype was detected a few times. This TCR was recovered from a man aged 18 to 30 who had mild COVID-19 (a few samples of this study predate the infection). Cell type and time point are not known. Input material: PBMCs or a T cell subset sorted from them (not recorded which). The chain links TRBV7-3 to TRBJ1-1, with a tentative D call TRBD1 (5 bases). This chain's CDR3 is CASSLTQDTEAFF. In DNA form, the CDR3 reads TGTGCCAGCAGCTTAACACAGGACACTGAAGCTTTCTTT.